This is a list of T cell receptor beta chains from one sample in a study of graft-versus-host responses after intestinal transplantation. This table comes from immunoSEQ multiplex PCR, and its TCRdb copy is limited to in-frame clones, with some not included. The repertoire holds about 64,000 clones, with approximately 92% as singletons. The material was bone marrow, obtained roughly 780 days after intestinal transplantation. All receptors come from a human patient who received an intestinal transplant, so some T cells may come from the graft donor. CDR3s include the opening cysteine and the closing phenylalanine or tryptophan. A D gene is named only where the DNA matches it firmly. Some rows mark clone size as missing; the rest say once, few, many or name a class of expanded clone.

j_gene	v_gene	abundance	d_gene	CDR3nt	CDR3aa
TRBJ1-4	TRBV5-5	.	.	TGTGCCAGCAGGAACGGGATTACTAATGAAAAACTGTTTTTT	CASRNGITNEKLFF
TRBJ2-2	TRBV7-3	once	.	TGTGCCAGCATGGCTTCACTTACCACCGGGGAGCTGTTTTTT	CASMASLTTGELFF
TRBJ2-5	TRBV7-2	.	TRBD2	TGTGCCAGCAGCCCGGGACTAGCGGGGATGCAAGAGACCCAGTACTTC	CASSPGLAGMQETQYF
TRBJ2-3	TRBV5-1	.	TRBD1	TGCGCCAGCAGCACGGGGACAGAGAGCACAGATACGCAGTATTTT	CASSTGTESTDTQYF
TRBJ1-3	TRBV6-1	.	.	TGTGCCAGCAGTGAAGTCGCCGGGACTGGGGCTGGAAACACCATATATTTT	CASSEVAGTGAGNTIYF
TRBJ1-1	TRBV6-5	.	.	TGTGCCAGCAGTTACGGACCTGAAGCTTTCTTT	CASSYGPEAFF
TRBJ2-7	TRBV19	.	.	TGTGCCAGTAGTATAGAGCTAGGCGTCACCTACGAGCAGTACTTC	CASSIELGVTYEQYF
TRBJ1-1	TRBV4-2	.	TRBD1	TGTGCCAGCAGAATCACAGGGGGCGACGCTGAAGCTTTCTTT	CASRITGGDAEAFF
TRBJ2-7	TRBV6-1	.	TRBD1	TGTGCCAGCTCATCCACCGGGACAGATGACGAGCAGTACTTC	CASSSTGTDDEQYF
TRBJ2-3	TRBV10-3	once	TRBD2	TGTGCCATAAAAGACCTAGCGGGAGGAGCAGATACGCAGTATTTT	CAIKDLAGGADTQYF
TRBJ1-2	TRBV7-9	.	TRBD1	TGTGCCAGCAGCCCGTTAACAGGGGACTATGGCTACACCTTC	CASSPLTGDYGYTF
TRBJ1-4	TRBV5-1	.	.	TGCGCCAGCAGTGAGGCAGGGAGCGGTGAAAAACTGTTTTTT	CASSEAGSGEKLFF
TRBJ2-3	TRBV19	.	.	TGTGCCAGTAGACCGACGCGGGGCCCCGGGGATACGCAGTATTTT	CASRPTRGPGDTQYF
TRBJ1-1	TRBV5-1	.	.	TGCGCCAGCAGCTTGGTTGACACCTCGAGCACTGAAGCTTTCTTT	CASSLVDTSSTEAFF
TRBJ1-1	TRBV25-1	.	.	TGTGCCAGCAGTGAACCCGGCCCGCTTCCTGAAGCTTTCTTT	CASSEPGPLPEAFF
TRBJ2-1	TRBV7-3	.	TRBD2	TGTGCCAGCAGCGTAACTAGCGGGGGTTGGGATGAGCAGTTCTTC	CASSVTSGGWDEQFF
TRBJ2-7	TRBV10-3	.	.	TGTGCCATCAGTGAGTCCGCCGGGGACGGCTCCTACGAGCAGTACTTC	CAISESAGDGSYEQYF
TRBJ1-1	TRBV28	.	.	TGTGCCAGCAGGTCCAACTGGAACACTGAAGCTTTCTTT	CASRSNWNTEAFF
TRBJ1-4	TRBV9	.	.	TGTGCCAGCAGCGTAGGAGAGGTGACCAATGAAAAACTGTTTTTT	CASSVGEVTNEKLFF
TRBJ2-1	TRBV21-1	.	.	TGTGCCGTACGGCAGGGGGCGCACAATGAGCAGTTCTTC	CAVRQGAHNEQFF
TRBJ2-7	TRBV21-1	.	.	TGTGCCAGCAGCAAAGTAGCCAGGACTAGCGGATTCTCCTACGAGCAGTACTTC	CASSKVARTSGFSYEQYF
TRBJ2-3	TRBV5-6	.	.	TGTGCCAGCAGCCTTAAAGGACTACCAGATACGCAGTATTTT	CASSLKGLPDTQYF
TRBJ1-1	TRBV4-2	.	.	TGTGCCAGCAGCCAAGAGTTCAGTGACTTCACTGAAGCTTTCTTT	CASSQEFSDFTEAFF
TRBJ2-7	TRBV9	.	TRBD2	TGTGCCAGCAGCGCGGGAGCGGGAGAAGGATACGAGCAGTACTTC	CASSAGAGEGYEQYF
TRBJ2-5	TRBV27	.	.	TGTGCCAGCAGACTAGTGGGCGTGGATGGAATTGGGGAGACCCAGTACTTC	CASRLVGVDGIGETQYF
TRBJ1-6	TRBV7-9	once	.	TGTGCCGGTTCGGCGGGGGGCGGTAATTCACCCCTCCACTTT	CAGSAGGGNSPLHF
TRBJ2-2	TRBV27	.	.	TGTGCCAGCAGTCCGCCGGACATATCGCTCACCGGGGAGCTGTTTTTT	CASSPPDISLTGELFF